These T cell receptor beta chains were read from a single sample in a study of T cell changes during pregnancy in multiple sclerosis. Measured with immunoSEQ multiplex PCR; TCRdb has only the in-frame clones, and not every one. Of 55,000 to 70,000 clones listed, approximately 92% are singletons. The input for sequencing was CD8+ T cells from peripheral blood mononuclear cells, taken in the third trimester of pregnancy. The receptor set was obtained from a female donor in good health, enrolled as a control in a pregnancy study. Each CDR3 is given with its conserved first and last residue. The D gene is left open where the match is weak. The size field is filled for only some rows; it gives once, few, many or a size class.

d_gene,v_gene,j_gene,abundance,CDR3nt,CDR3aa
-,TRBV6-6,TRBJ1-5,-,TGTGCCAGCGGGGGGGACCAAGGGCCCCAGCATTTT,CASGGDQGPQHF
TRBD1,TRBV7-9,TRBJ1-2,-,TGTGCCAGCAGCGGGGGACAGTCCTATGCTAACTATGGCTACACCTTC,CASSGGQSYANYGYTF
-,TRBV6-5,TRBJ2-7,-,TGTGCCAGCAACGACCCCGGGGGCTACGAGCAGTACTTC,CASNDPGGYEQYF
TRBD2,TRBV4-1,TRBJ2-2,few,TGCGCCAGCAGCCAAGATCAGCGGGGGGGCCGAGGAACCGGGGAGCTGTTTTTT,CASSQDQRGGRGTGELFF
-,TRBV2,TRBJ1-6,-,TGTGCCAGCGGGGGGGATAATTCACCCCTCCACTTT,CASGGDNSPLHF
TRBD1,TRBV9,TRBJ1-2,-,TGTGCCAGCAGCCCTGCGGACAGGAACTATGGCTACACCTTC,CASSPADRNYGYTF
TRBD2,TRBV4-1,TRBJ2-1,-,TGCGCCAGCAGCCCTGGGGGGGGTGTTGAGCAGTTCTTC,CASSPGGGVEQFF
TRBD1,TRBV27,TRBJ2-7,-,TGTGCCAGCAGCCCTTCGGACAGGCTCGACGAGCAGTACTTC,CASSPSDRLDEQYF
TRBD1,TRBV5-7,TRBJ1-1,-,TGTGCCAGCAGCTTGTTATGCAGGGGGTACACTGAAGCTTTCTTT,CASSLLCRGYTEAFF
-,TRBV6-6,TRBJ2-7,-,TGTGCCAGCAGTTACTCGGGCCCCGAGTACGAGCAGTACTTC,CASSYSGPEYEQYF
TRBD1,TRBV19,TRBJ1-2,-,TGTGCCGGCGGGACAGACTTTTATGGCTACACCTTC,CAGGTDFYGYTF
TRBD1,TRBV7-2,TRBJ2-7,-,TGTGCCAGCACCCAGGGGGCTGGGTACGAGCAGTACTTC,CASTQGAGYEQYF
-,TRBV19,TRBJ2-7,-,TGTGCCAGTAGCTCGCCGGGGATCTCCTACGAGCAGTACTTC,CASSSPGISYEQYF
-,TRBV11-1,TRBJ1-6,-,TGTGCCAGCAGCGAAGACAGGAGTCGGGGTTCACCCCTCCACTTT,CASSEDRSRGSPLHF
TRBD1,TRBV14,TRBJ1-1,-,TGTGCCAGCAGCCGGGACAGGATCATGAACACTGAAGCTTTCTTT,CASSRDRIMNTEAFF
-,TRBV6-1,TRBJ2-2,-,TGTGCCAGCAGAGGGGACACCGGGGAGCTGTTTTTT,CASRGDTGELFF
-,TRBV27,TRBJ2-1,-,TGTGCCAGCAGTTTATCACAGAATGAGCAGTTCTTC,CASSLSQNEQFF
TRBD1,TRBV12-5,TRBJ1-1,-,TGTGCTAGTGGGGTAAACAGGGGGTGGAACACTGAAGCTTTCTTT,CASGVNRGWNTEAFF
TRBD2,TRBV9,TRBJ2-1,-,TGTGCCAGCAGCACGCCGGGACTAGCGGGGGGGCGAGGTGAGCAGTTCTTC,CASSTPGLAGGRGEQFF
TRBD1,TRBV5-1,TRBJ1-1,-,TGCGCCAGCAGCTTGACAGGGGGCATGAACACTGAAGCTTTCTTT,CASSLTGGMNTEAFF
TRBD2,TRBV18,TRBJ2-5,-,TGTGCCAGCTCACCCACTAGCGGGGGTCTAGAGACCCAGTACTTC,CASSPTSGGLETQYF
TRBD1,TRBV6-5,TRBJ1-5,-,TGTGCCAGCAGTTCAGGGGGTAGTCAGCCCCAGCATTTT,CASSSGGSQPQHF
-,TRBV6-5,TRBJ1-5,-,TGTGCCAGCAGTTATAGCGGCGATAGCAATCAGCCCCAGCATTTT,CASSYSGDSNQPQHF
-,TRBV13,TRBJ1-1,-,TGTGCCAGCAGCCCACAGCAGAGTAACACTGAAGCTTTCTTT,CASSPQQSNTEAFF
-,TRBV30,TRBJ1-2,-,TGTGCCTGGTGTGGGGAGGACTATGGCTACACCTTC,CAWCGEDYGYTF
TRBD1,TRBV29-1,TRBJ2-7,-,TGCAGCGTTGAAACCGGGACAGGGGGCTACTTTTACGAGCAGTACTTC,CSVETGTGGYFYEQYF
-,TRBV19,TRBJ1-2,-,TGTGCCAGTAGTCCCCCCCCCGGGTCTGGAGGTGGCTACACCTTC,CASSPPPGSGGGYTF
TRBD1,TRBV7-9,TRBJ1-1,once,TGTGCCAGCAGCCGGGACAGGGGGACTGAAGCTTTCTTT,CASSRDRGTEAFF
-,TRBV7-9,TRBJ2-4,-,TGTGCCAGCTCACAGAAGGATATCAAAAACATTCAGTACTTC,CASSQKDIKNIQYF
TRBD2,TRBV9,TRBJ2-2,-,TGTGCCAGCAGCGTAGCTGGACTAGCGGGCCCCACCGGGGAGCTGTTTTTT,CASSVAGLAGPTGELFF
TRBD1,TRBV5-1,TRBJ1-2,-,TGCGCCAGCAGCCAGGGGGAAGGGGGCGCCTATGGCTACACCTTC,CASSQGEGGAYGYTF
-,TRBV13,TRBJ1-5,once,TGTGCCAGCAGCTTATCCCGACAGGCCCAGCATTTT,CASSLSRQAQHF
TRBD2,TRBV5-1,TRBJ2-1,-,TGCGCCAGCAGCTTAGACCGGGGGAGGGGCAATGAGCAGTTCTTC,CASSLDRGRGNEQFF
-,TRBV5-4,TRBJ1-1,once,TGTGCCAGCAGCTCCGGTCGGGGGTCCAACCACATAATCAACACTGAAGCTTTCTTT,CASSSGRGSNHIINTEAFF
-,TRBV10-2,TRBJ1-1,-,TGCGCCAGCAGTGAGTGGTCGGGTACTGAAGCTTTCTTT,CASSEWSGTEAFF
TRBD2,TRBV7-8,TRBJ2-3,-,TGTGCCAGCAGCCCACCACTAGCGGGGGGGGATACGCAGTATTTT,CASSPPLAGGDTQYF
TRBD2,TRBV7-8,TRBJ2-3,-,TGTGCCAGCAGCCCGACCCCTCTAGCGGGGGTAACAGATACGCAGTATTTT,CASSPTPLAGVTDTQYF
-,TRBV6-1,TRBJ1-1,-,TGTGCCAGCAGTGAACAACAGGGCTACACTGAAGCTTTCTTT,CASSEQQGYTEAFF
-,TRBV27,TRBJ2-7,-,TGTGCCACCTGGGGTGCTCGGGGCTCCTACGAGCAGTACTTC,CATWGARGSYEQYF
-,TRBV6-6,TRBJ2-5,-,TGTGCCAGCAGTTATGGGGCAGAGTTGAGGGAGACCCAGTACTTC,CASSYGAELRETQYF
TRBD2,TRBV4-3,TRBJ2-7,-,TGCGCCAGCAGCCAAGTGGCGGGGGGGCCCTACGAGCAGTACTTC,CASSQVAGGPYEQYF
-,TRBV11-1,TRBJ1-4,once,TGTGCCAGCAGCTTATTTTTACAGGGTAAGGGGTGGGGTGAAAAACTGTTTTTT,CASSLFLQGKGWGEKLFF
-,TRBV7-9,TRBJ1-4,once,TGTGCCAGCAGCTTAGGACAGGTCCCTGGGGAACTGTTTTTT,CASSLGQVPGELFF
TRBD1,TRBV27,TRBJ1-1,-,TGTGCCAGCAGTCAACAGGGGGTGATCACTGAAGCTTTCTTT,CASSQQGVITEAFF
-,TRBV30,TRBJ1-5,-,TGTGCCTGGAGTTATGTCAATCAGCCCCAGCATTTT,CAWSYVNQPQHF
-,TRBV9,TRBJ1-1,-,TGTGCCAGCAGCGAGGCGGTTCAGAACACTGAAGCTTTCTTT,CASSEAVQNTEAFF
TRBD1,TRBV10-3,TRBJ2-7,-,TGTGCCATCAGTGAGTCTGAGACAGGGGTCTCCTACGAGCAGTACTTC,CAISESETGVSYEQYF
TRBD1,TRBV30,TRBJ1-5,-,TGTGCCTGGGGCCCGGGACAGGTGAATCAGCCCCAGCATTTT,CAWGPGQVNQPQHF
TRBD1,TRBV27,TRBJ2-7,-,TGTGCCAGCAGCCACGACGGACAGGGCGTTTTTCCGTACGAGCAGTACTTC,CASSHDGQGVFPYEQYF
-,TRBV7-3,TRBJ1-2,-,TGTGCCAGCAGCTCGAACGAGGTTGATAACTATGGCTACACCTTC,CASSSNEVDNYGYTF
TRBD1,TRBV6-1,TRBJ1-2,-,TGTGCCAGCAGTACTCGACAGGGCTCTAACTATGGCTACACCTTC,CASSTRQGSNYGYTF
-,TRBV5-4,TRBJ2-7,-,TGTGCCAGCAGCTTGTGGCTAGCGCGGGAGCAGTACTTC,CASSLWLAREQYF
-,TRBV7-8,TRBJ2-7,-,TGTGCCAGCAGCTTAGATGGGAGTTACGAGCAGTACTTC,CASSLDGSYEQYF